This T cell receptor (beta chain) appears in the sequencing data of a study of blood T cells in healthy people across ages. Findings and caveats of the study: Comparison with aged donors showed that long-lived donors had more naive CD4+ cells and higher diversity.

The authors ran a second PCR of about 6 to 11 cycles using a sample-barcoded 5' primer and a J-beta primer mix. Each cDNA molecule, via a template-switch adaptor with 12 random nucleotides, was tagged. From the 5' RACE reads, TCRdb called clonotypes with MiXCR, one entry per CDR3 protein. The top ten clones hold about 3.9% of a sample with 550,000 to 650,000 distinct CDR3 sequences, about a quarter of them seen once. As for this clonotype: The target antigen is unknown.

The germline gives CDR1 SGHTA, CDR2 FQGNSA. This CDR3 spans 15 amino acids. These data are also associated with another study on T cells of mothers and their children. In that study: The overlap seen between related mothers and children slightly exceeded that of unrelated pairs, though not significantly.

Sequencing was done on a sample of blood. This receptor was obtained from a boy younger than 10 in good health. J is TRBJ2-5 and V is TRBV7-2, with D possibly being TRBD1 (6 bases). The J call could be wrong; TRBJ2-1 is a better fit for the DNA end. CDR3 nucleotides: TGTGCCAGCAGCTCTGGACAGCAACAATACAATGAGCAGTTCTTC. Protein product: CASSSGQQQYNEQFF.